These 5 T cell receptor beta chains were sequenced from one sample in a study of T cell clones after liver transplantation. No antigen has been assigned to these receptors. Data came from immunoSEQ multiplex PCR; TCRdb stores just in-frame clones and leaves some out. The repertoire holds around 2,000 clones, with 31% as singletons. Proliferating CFSE-low MLR cells were sequenced to define alloreactive TCRbeta sequences. The specimen sequenced was CD8+ T cells from cultured PBMCs. Every receptor here comes from a human patient who received a liver transplant. Among the T cells, some may be from the graft donor.

V and J are TRBV28 and TRBJ1-4; 8 bases align to TRBD1. CDR3 length: 14 residues. Germline V gene lookup returns CDR1 MDHEN and CDR2 SYDVKM. V trimming: 5 bases; J trimming: 8 bases; junction bases outside the gene matches: 7. CDR3 coding DNA: TGTGCCAGCAGTAAAAGACAGGGGTTAGAAAAACTGTTTTTT. This codes for CASSKRQGLEKLFF.

This clone occurred a few times. The rearrangement uses TRBV9 and TRBJ2-1; the D gene is possibly TRBD2 (6 bases). Germline CDR1 is SGDLS and CDR2 is YYNGEE. V was clipped by 3 bases and J by 2 bases, with 12 bases between them. The CDR3 runs 15 residues. CDR3 sequence reads: CASSGTGTPYNEQFF. The CDR3 DNA follows: TGTGCCAGCAGCGGGACCGGGACTCCCTACAATGAGCAGTTCTTC. The full variable domain, in which reference TRBV9 and TRBJ2-1 provide the parts outside the CDR3, is DSGVTQTPKHLITATGQRVTLRCSPRSGDLSVYWYQQSLDQGLQFLIQYYNGEERAKGNILERFSAQQFPDLHSELNLSSLELGDSALYFCASSGTGTPYNEQFFGPGTRLTVL.

This clone rates as medium-sized. The chain has TRBV6-5 and TRBJ1-2; D is uncertain. V was pared by 6 bases and J by 13 bases, with 27 bases between. CDR3 length: 15 amino acids. Germline loops: CDR1 MNHEY, CDR2 SVGAGI. The CDR3 region is CASSYNNKALISLTF. In nucleotides, the CDR3 is TGTGCCAGCAGCTACAATAACAAGGCCCTCATAAGTCTCACCTTC.

The CDR3 region has the DNA TGTGCCAGATTAGGACAGGGAAGGGGCAATGAGCAGTTCTTC. This translates into CARLGQGRGNEQFF. The rearrangement links TRBV18 to TRBJ2-1, with 8 bases matching TRBD1. Losses at the gene ends were 9 bases for V and 6 bases for J; bases not matched to a gene: 10. This CDR3 contains 14 residues. Germline loops: CDR1 KGHSH, CDR2 LQKENI.

This clone is medium-sized (0.01 to 0.1%). The chain recombines TRBV28 with TRBJ1-2, with 9 bases lining up with TRBD1. Germline-derived CDR1 and CDR2 are MDHEN and SYDVKM. The CDR3 runs 14 residues. The V and J ends lost 4 bases and 7 bases, in that order; junction bases with no gene match: 7. This CDR3 reads CASSSMRTGAGYTF. CDR3 in DNA: TGTGCCAGCAGTTCCATGAGGACAGGGGCTGGCTACACCTTC.